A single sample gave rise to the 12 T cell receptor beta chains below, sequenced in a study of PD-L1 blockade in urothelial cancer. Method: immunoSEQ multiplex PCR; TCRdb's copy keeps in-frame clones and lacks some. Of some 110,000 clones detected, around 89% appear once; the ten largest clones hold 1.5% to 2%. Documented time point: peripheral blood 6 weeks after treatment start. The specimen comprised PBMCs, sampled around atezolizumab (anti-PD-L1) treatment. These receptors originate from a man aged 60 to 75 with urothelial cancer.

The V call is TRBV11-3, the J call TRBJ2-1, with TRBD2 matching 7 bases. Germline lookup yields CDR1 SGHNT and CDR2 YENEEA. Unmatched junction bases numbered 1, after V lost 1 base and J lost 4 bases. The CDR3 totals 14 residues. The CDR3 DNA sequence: TGTGCCAGCAGCTTAGCGGGGGGTTACAATGAGCAGTTCTTC. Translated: CASSLAGGYNEQFF.

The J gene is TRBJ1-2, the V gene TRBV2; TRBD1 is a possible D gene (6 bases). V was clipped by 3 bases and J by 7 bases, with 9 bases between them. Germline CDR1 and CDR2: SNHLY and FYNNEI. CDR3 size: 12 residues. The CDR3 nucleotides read TGTGCCAGCAGTGACGGCAGGGGTGGCTACACCTTC. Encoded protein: CASSDGRGGYTF.

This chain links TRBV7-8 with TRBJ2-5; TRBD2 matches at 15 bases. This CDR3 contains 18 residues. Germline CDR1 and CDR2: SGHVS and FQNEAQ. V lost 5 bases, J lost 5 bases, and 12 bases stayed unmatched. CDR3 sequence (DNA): TGTGCCAGCAGCCGGACTAGCGGGGGGGCCGAATTGAGGGAGACCCAGTACTTC. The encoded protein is CASSRTSGGAELRETQYF.

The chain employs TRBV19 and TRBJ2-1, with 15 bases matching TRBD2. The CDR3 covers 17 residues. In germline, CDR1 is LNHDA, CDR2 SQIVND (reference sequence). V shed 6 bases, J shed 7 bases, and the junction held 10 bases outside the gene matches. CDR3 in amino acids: CASRGTSGRFPGNEQFF. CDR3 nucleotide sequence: TGTGCCAGTAGGGGGACTAGCGGGAGGTTCCCGGGGAATGAGCAGTTCTTC.

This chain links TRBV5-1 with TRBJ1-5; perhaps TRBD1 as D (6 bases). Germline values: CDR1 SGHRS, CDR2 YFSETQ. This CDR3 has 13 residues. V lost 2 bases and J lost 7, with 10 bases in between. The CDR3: CASSFRGRQPQHF. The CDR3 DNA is TGCGCCAGCAGCTTCAGGGGCAGGCAGCCCCAGCATTTT.

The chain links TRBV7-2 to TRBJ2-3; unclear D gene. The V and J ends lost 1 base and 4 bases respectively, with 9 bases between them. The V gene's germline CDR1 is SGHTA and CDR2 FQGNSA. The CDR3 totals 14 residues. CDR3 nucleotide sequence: TGTGCCAGCAGCTTAGTGGGCAGATCAGATACGCAGTATTTT. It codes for CASSLVGRSDTQYF.

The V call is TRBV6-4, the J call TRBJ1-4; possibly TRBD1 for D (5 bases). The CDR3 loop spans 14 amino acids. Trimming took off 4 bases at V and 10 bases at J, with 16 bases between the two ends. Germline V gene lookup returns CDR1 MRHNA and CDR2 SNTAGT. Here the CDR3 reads CASSVKSGVGKLFF. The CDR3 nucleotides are TGTGCCAGCAGTGTAAAGTCGGGGGTAGGAAAACTGTTTTTT.

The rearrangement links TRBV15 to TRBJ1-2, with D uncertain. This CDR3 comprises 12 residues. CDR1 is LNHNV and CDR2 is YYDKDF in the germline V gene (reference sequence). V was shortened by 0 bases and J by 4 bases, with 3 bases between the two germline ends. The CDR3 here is CATSREAYGYTF. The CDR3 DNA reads TGTGCCACCAGCAGAGAGGCCTATGGCTACACCTTC.

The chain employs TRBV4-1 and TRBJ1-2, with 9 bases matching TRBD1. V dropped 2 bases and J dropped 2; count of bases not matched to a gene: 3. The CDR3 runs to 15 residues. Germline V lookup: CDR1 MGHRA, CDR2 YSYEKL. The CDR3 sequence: CASSQLQGANYGYTF. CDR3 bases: TGCGCCAGCAGCCAATTACAGGGGGCCAACTATGGCTACACCTTC.

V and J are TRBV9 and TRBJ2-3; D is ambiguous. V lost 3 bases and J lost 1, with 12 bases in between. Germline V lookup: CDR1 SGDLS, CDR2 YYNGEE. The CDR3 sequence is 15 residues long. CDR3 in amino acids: CASSARPQGTDTQYF. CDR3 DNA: TGTGCCAGCAGCGCCAGACCCCAGGGCACAGATACGCAGTATTTT.

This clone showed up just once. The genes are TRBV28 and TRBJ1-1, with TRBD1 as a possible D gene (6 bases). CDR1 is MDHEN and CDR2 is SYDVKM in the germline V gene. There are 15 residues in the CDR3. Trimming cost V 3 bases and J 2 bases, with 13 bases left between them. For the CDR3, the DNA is TGTGCCAGCAGTTTTGGGGGGGGCTACAACACTGAAGCTTTCTTT. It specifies CASSFGGGYNTEAFF.

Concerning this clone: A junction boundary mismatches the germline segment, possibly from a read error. Here the CDR3 DNA reads TGCTGTACGGAGCTTGAAGCTTTCTTT. This gives the protein CCTELEAFF. This chain uses TRBV6-1 with TRBJ1-1; D not certain. This CDR3 is built from 9 residues. Germline assignment: CDR1 MNHNS and CDR2 SASEGT.